The 17 T cell receptor beta chains reported below all come from one sample, sequenced in a study of T-cell reconstitution after alpha-beta-depleted transplantation in children. For TCRbeta, the library was prepared with unique molecular identifiers. TCRdb recomputed calls from the PCR reads with MiXCR, one row per CDR3 protein. In the table there are approximately 630,000 distinct CDR3 sequences, around 13% of which are singletons. The source was PBMCs, collected before TCRalphabeta/CD19-depleted stem cell transplant. These receptors all come from a girl aged 2-10 years with congenital amegakaryocytic thrombocytopenia, due to receive a stem cell transplant.

The chain uses TRBV7-8 and TRBJ2-3; D gene unclear. Trimming left V 4 bases short and J 0 bases short, with 11 bases between. CDR1 and CDR2 from the germline V gene are SGHVS and FQNEAQ. This CDR3 comprises 15 residues. CDR3 residues: CASSSRKPSTDTQYF. The CDR3 DNA is TGTGCCAGCAGCTCTCGAAAGCCTAGCACAGATACGCAGTATTTT. Complete variable domain (other parts from reference TRBV7-8 and TRBJ2-3): GAGVSQSPRYKVAKRGQDVALRCDPISGHVSLFWYQQALGQGPEFLTYFQNEAQLDKSGLPSDRFFAERPEGSVSTLKIQRTQQEDSAVYLCASSSRKPSTDTQYFGPGTRLTVL.

There are a few counts of this clonotype. This rearrangement joins TRBV20-1 to TRBJ2-7, with D possibly being TRBD2 (6 bases). The V gene lost 4 bases and the J gene lost 2 bases, with 15 bases spanning the gap. CDR3 size: 14 residues. In germline, CDR1 is DFQATT, CDR2 SNEGSKA (reference sequence). This CDR3 reads CSATPRDWTYEQYF. The CDR3 bases are TGCAGTGCTACCCCCCGGGACTGGACCTACGAGCAGTACTTC.

This clonotype was found a few times. A much larger clone lies one base from this, so it may be a read error. This chain uses TRBV21-1 with TRBJ2-7. TRBV21-1 is deemed a pseudogene. The CDR3 length is 10 residues. DNA for the CDR3: TGTGCCAGCAGCAAAGACGAGCAGTACTTC. This translates into CASSKDEQYF.

The rearrangement uses TRBV20-1 and TRBJ2-2; 9 nucleotides match TRBD2. V lost 2 bases, J lost 5 bases, and 9 bases stayed unmatched. Germline CDR1 is DFQATT and CDR2 is SNEGSKA (reference sequence). The CDR3 contains 16 residues. For the CDR3, the DNA is TGCAGTGCTAGATACGGCGGGAGGGCCGGGACCGGGGAGCTGTTTTTT. Amino acid sequence: CSARYGGRAGTGELFF.

There are many counts of this clonotype. The chain combines TRBV7-9 with TRBJ1-1; maybe TRBD1 (5 bases). Trimming took off 5 bases at V and 1 base at J, with 11 bases between the two ends. The CDR3 runs to 14 residues. CDR1 is SEHNR, CDR2 FQNEAQ, per germline (reference sequence). For the CDR3, the DNA is TGTGCCAGCAGCCCGGGACTGACGAACACTGAAGCTTTCTTT. As protein: CASSPGLTNTEAFF.

This clonotype has a count of ten or more. The CDR3 bases are TGTGCCAGCAGCTTAGCACTACTCCAAGAGACCCAGTACTTC. Encoded protein: CASSLALLQETQYF. The V gene is TRBV11-2, the J gene TRBJ2-5; no definite D call. V gave up 1 base and J gave up 1 base, with 7 bases separating them. CDR3 length: 14 amino acids. Looked up from germline, CDR1 is SGHAT and CDR2 is FQNNGV.

A word on this clonotype: This clone may be a read error of a much larger clone one base away. The genes are TRBV20-1 and TRBJ1-2; tentative D call: TRBD1 (6 bases). Per the germline V gene, CDR1 is DFQATT and CDR2 is SNEGSKA (reference sequence). The CDR3 runs to 14 residues. Written as DNA, the CDR3 is TGCAGTGCTAAAGCTTACCGGGACATCTATGGCTACCCCTTC. This gives the protein CSAKAYRDIYGYPF.

This sequence joins TRBV9 and TRBJ2-3; 7 bases map to TRBD2. V shed 0 bases, J shed 3 bases, and the junction held 10 bases outside the gene matches. CDR1 SGDLS and CDR2 YYNGEE come from the germline V gene. CDR3 length: 17 residues. CDR3 sequence: CASSVATLGGRTDTQYF. The CDR3 region has the DNA TGTGCCAGCAGCGTAGCTACCCTGGGGGGGAGAACAGATACGCAGTATTTT.

Notes on this clonotype: An end of the junction differs from the germline gene, which may be a read error. V and J are TRBV5-1 and TRBJ2-7, with a possible D match to TRBD2 (5 bases). The CDR3 runs to 13 residues. Germline V lookup: CDR1 SGHRS, CDR2 YFSETQ. Here the CDR3 DNA reads TGCGCCAGCAGCTTGGGGACTGCAAAGGAGCAGTCCTTC. Encoded protein: CASSLGTAKEQSF.

The table lists this clonotype with many counts. This chain joins TRBV29-1 and TRBJ1-2; D perhaps matches TRBD1 (5 bases). The length of the CDR3 is 15 residues. The V end lost 3 bases, the J end lost 4 bases, and 18 bases lay between the germline ends. Germline V gene data show CDR1 as SQVTM and CDR2 as ANQGSEA. For the CDR3, the DNA is TGCAGCGTTGACCCGGAGGGGCTCCAGGGCTATGGCTACACCTTC. Its translation is CSVDPEGLQGYGYTF.

This clonotype was counted many times. The chain uses TRBV5-1 and TRBJ2-3; no definite D call. CDR1 and CDR2 (germline): SGHRS, YFSETQ. The V end lost 4 bases, the J end lost 4 bases, and 13 bases lay between the germline ends. This CDR3 has 14 amino acids. As DNA, the CDR3 is TGCGCCAGCAGCCAAATTCCGCCCGCAGATACGCAGTATTTT. Translation gives CASSQIPPADTQYF. The whole variable domain, filled in from reference TRBV5-1 and TRBJ2-3, reads KAGVTQTPRYLIKTRGQQVTLSCSPISGHRSVSWYQQTPGQGLQFLFEYFSETQRNKGNFPGRFSGRQFSNSRSEMNVSTLELGDSALYLCASSQIPPADTQYFGPGTRLTVL.

Turning to this clonotype: A much more abundant neighbour one base away suggests this may be a read error. J is TRBJ1-4 and V is TRBV5-1; D unclear. The CDR3 covers 13 residues. The V gene lost 6 bases and the J gene lost 1 base, with 7 bases spanning the gap. Germline values: CDR1 SGHRS, CDR2 YFSETQ. This CDR3 reads CASTIRTNEKLFF. DNA of the CDR3: TGCGCCAGCACCATCCGAACTAATGAAAAACTGTTTTTT.

Many counts were recorded for this clonotype. The chain couples TRBV20-1 to TRBJ2-3, with TRBD2 identical over 10 bases. Germline V gene data show CDR1 as DFQATT and CDR2 as SNEGSKA (reference sequence). This CDR3 is 15 amino acids long. J lost 8 bases, V lost 7 bases, and 15 bases had no gene match. CDR3 in DNA: TGCAGTGTGAGCGGGAGGGCCGTTAGCAAGGGTACGCAGTATTTT. It codes for CSVSGRAVSKGTQYF.

In DNA form, the CDR3 reads TGTGCCAGCAGACCAACAGCGGGAGAACCGCAGTATTTT. It encodes CASRPTAGEPQYF. The chain is built from TRBV5-6 and TRBJ2-3, with 8 bases that match TRBD2. This CDR3 is 13 amino acids long. With 5 bases clipped from V and 10 bases from J, the junction kept 9 bases outside the gene matches. Germline V lookup: CDR1 SGHDT, CDR2 YYEEEE.

This clonotype was recorded at least ten times. This sequence joins TRBV7-9 and TRBJ2-1; D not resolved. In germline, CDR1 is SEHNR, CDR2 FQNEAQ (reference sequence). The CDR3 contains 11 residues. V lost 7 bases and J lost 2, with 3 bases in between. CDR3 sequence: CASTPYNEQFF. In DNA, the CDR3 is TGTGCCAGCACCCCCTACAATGAGCAGTTCTTC.

This clonotype was observed a handful of times. The genes are TRBV20-1 and TRBJ2-5; 7 bases agree with TRBD2. V lost 0 bases to trimming and J lost 5 bases; unmatched junction nucleotides: 12. The length of the CDR3 is 16 residues. Germline CDR1 reads DFQATT; CDR2 reads SNEGSKA (reference sequence). The CDR3 here is CSARDPVAGGSETQYF. In nucleotides, the CDR3 is TGCAGTGCTAGAGACCCTGTAGCGGGCGGGTCGGAGACCCAGTACTTC.

V is TRBV30 and J is TRBJ2-7, with 9 bases that match TRBD1. With V trimmed by 4 bases and J by 3 bases, 7 bases remained unmatched. The V gene's germline CDR1 is GTSNPN and CDR2 SVGIG (reference sequence). The CDR3 has 14 residues. CDR3 bases: TGTGCCTGGACCTATGAGACAGGGGGCTACGAGCAGTACTTC. Translation: CAWTYETGGYEQYF.